This T cell receptor beta chain was retrieved from a study of Graves' ophthalmopathy and Graves' hyperthyroidism. Study background: Over 18 months of follow-up, stable hyperthyroidism required that no ophthalmopathy appear.

The table lists this clonotype with a few counts. Its antigen is currently unknown. The authors amplified TCR beta CDR3 regions from RNA transcripts. The authors performed first-round RT-PCR with HTBI primers and then a second-round multiplex PCR. TCRdb re-called the multiplex PCR reads through MiXCR, storing one row per CDR3 protein. The data contain around 520,000 distinct CDR3 sequences, approximately 37% of them seen just once; the ten biggest clones take up about 4.1%. Among the exclusions were patients with other autoimmune diseases, uncontrolled infections, pregnancy or lactation. Reliance was placed on clinical symptoms, serum thyroxine, TRAb, thyroid ultrasound and orbital computed tomography for diagnosis. Points from the study as a whole: Detected in blood as well were most expanded thyroid clonotypes with frequency above 0.001.

CDR1 is LNHDA, CDR2 SQIVND, per germline (reference sequence). The CDR3 is made up of 14 amino acids. The germline V and J ends were trimmed by 5 bases and 4 bases, with 14 bases remaining between them. This TCR was recovered from an adult man with Graves' hyperthyroidism. The chain recombines TRBV19 with TRBJ1-1, with D possibly matching TRBD1 (5 bases). Sequencing used peripheral blood or thyroid tissue (not recorded which). CDR3 sequence: CASSRIQGSTEAFF. DNA for the CDR3: TGTGCCAGTAGTCGAATCCAGGGTTCCACTGAAGCTTTCTTT.